One and the same sample provided the 17 T cell receptor beta chains below, sequenced in a study of blood T cell repertoires in COVID-19. Sequencing used immunoSEQ multiplex PCR; TCRdb keeps in-frame clones, though not all of them. The data hold around 150,000 clones, with about 75% observed a single time. The sample comprised PBMCs or T cells enriched from blood (not recorded which). The receptors shown here come from a woman in her forties or fifties who had recovered from COVID-19.

V gene TRBV4-1 combines with J gene TRBJ1-1; D is undetermined. CDR3 length: 15 amino acids. Germline V gene sequence: CDR1 MGHRA, CDR2 YSYEKL. V was pared by 2 bases and J by 2 bases, with 12 bases between. The CDR3 here is CASSQLRGGNTEAFF. CDR3 DNA: TGCGCCAGCAGCCAACTACGGGGAGGTAACACTGAAGCTTTCTTT.

V and J are TRBV28 and TRBJ1-2; a weak D match, TRBD1 (5 bases). V gave up 5 bases and J gave up 9 bases, with 16 bases separating them. Germline assignment: CDR1 MDHEN and CDR2 SYDVKM. There are 13 residues in the CDR3. CDR3 residues: CASSPPVGGSYTF. CDR3 coding DNA: TGTGCCAGCAGTCCACCTGTGGGGGGGAGCTACACCTTC.

J is TRBJ2-3 and V is TRBV10-3; 14 nucleotides agree with TRBD2. The CDR3 has 16 amino acids. Germline V gives CDR1 ENHRY, CDR2 SYGVKD. J lost 6 bases, V lost 6 bases, and 8 bases had no gene match. For the CDR3, the DNA is TGTGCCATCAGGACGGGGACTAGCGGGGGCTGGGATACGCAGTATTTT. This sequence encodes CAIRTGTSGGWDTQYF.

V gene TRBV7-9 combines with J gene TRBJ2-3, with 9 bases aligning to TRBD2. This CDR3 region has 16 residues. Germline CDR1 reads SEHNR; CDR2 reads FQNEAQ (reference sequence). Trimming cost V 0 bases and J 3 bases; bases outside gene matches: 4. The CDR3 region is CASSLASGRVTDTQYF. The CDR3 DNA sequence: TGTGCCAGCAGCTTAGCTAGCGGGAGAGTAACAGATACGCAGTATTTT.

The V call is TRBV5-1, the J call TRBJ2-7; D is perhaps TRBD2 (5 bases). This CDR3 has 15 amino acids. V was pared by 0 bases and J by 0 bases, with 10 bases between. CDR1 is SGHRS and CDR2 is YFSETQ in the germline V gene. The CDR3 DNA follows: TGCGCCAGCAGCTTGGTTCCGGGGATCTCCTACGAGCAGTACTTC. As protein: CASSLVPGISYEQYF. The full variable domain, its missing parts supplied by reference TRBV5-1 and TRBJ2-7, is KAGVTQTPRYLIKTRGQQVTLSCSPISGHRSVSWYQQTPGQGLQFLFEYFSETQRNKGNFPGRFSGRQFSNSRSEMNVSTLELGDSALYLCASSLVPGISYEQYFGPGTRLTVT.

This clone appeared a few times. The chain is built from TRBV6-5 and TRBJ2-7, with D possibly TRBD2 on 5 matching bases. In germline, CDR1 is MNHEY, CDR2 SVGAGI. The CDR3 covers 14 residues. Trimming took off 0 bases at V and 3 bases at J, with 9 bases between the two ends. The CDR3 DNA reads as TGTGCCAGCAGTTACTCGGAGGAACTCTACGAGCAGTACTTC. Amino acid sequence: CASSYSEELYEQYF.

This clone was observed a few times. The genes are TRBV28 and TRBJ1-1; D not certain. The CDR3 runs to 13 residues. The germline V gene has CDR1 MDHEN and CDR2 SYDVKM. The germline V and J ends were trimmed by 4 bases and 0 bases, with 6 bases remaining between them. The DNA for the CDR3 is TGTGCCAGCAGTTACAGCATGAACACTGAAGCTTTCTTT. Translated: CASSYSMNTEAFF.

This clone was seen just once. The chain uses TRBV2 and TRBJ2-1, with TRBD2 matching over 13 bases. The CDR3 has 15 amino acids. Losses at the gene ends were 3 bases for V and 7 bases for J; bases not matched to a gene: 3. Germline loops: CDR1 SNHLY, CDR2 FYNNEI. The CDR3 nucleotides are TGTGCCAGCAGTGATTGGACTAGCGGGAGAAATGAGCAGTTCTTC. It translates to CASSDWTSGRNEQFF.

This clone occurred a few times. V gene TRBV24-1 combines with J gene TRBJ1-1; D is undetermined. V was cut by 4 bases and J by 4 bases, with 12 bases left in between. CDR3 length equals 14 residues. Germline assignment: CDR1 KGHDR and CDR2 SFDVKD. Written as DNA, the CDR3 is TGTGCCACCAGTGACCGGCGGGGATCCACTGAAGCTTTCTTT. The encoded protein is CATSDRRGSTEAFF.

The rearrangement links TRBV11-2 to TRBJ2-5, with 7 bases identical to TRBD1. Trimming at V came to 4 bases and at J to 2 bases, leaving 4 bases not matched to a gene. Germline CDR1 SGHAT, CDR2 FQNNGV. The CDR3 spans 14 residues. The CDR3 protein is CASSSGTAQETQYF. The CDR3 DNA follows: TGTGCCAGCAGCTCCGGGACAGCACAAGAGACCCAGTACTTC.

The genes are TRBV5-6 and TRBJ2-1, with a possible D match to TRBD2 (6 bases). Germline V gene data show CDR1 as SGHDT and CDR2 as YYEEEE. Trimming removed 4 bases from V and 5 bases from J, with 16 bases in between. The CDR3 runs 15 residues. CDR3 sequence (DNA): TGTGCCAGCAGCCCGGGACTGGTTAGACACAATGAGCAGTTCTTC. Residues: CASSPGLVRHNEQFF.

This rearrangement joins TRBV6-4 to TRBJ2-3; 8 bases match TRBD2. The trim removed 6 bases at V and 3 bases at J, leaving 11 bases unmatched. Germline loops: CDR1 MRHNA, CDR2 SNTAGT. The CDR3 has 16 amino acids. This CDR3 is CASSRTSFGGTDTQYF. CDR3 nucleotides: TGTGCCAGCAGCCGGACTAGCTTCGGGGGTACAGATACGCAGTATTTT.

Turning to this clone: The junction departs from germline at one end; a sequencing error may be responsible. The chain carries TRBV6-6 and TRBJ2-2; D is undetermined. The germline V gene has CDR1 MNHNY and CDR2 SVGAGI (reference sequence). This CDR3 spans 13 amino acids. The CDR3 loop reads CASTYRASRELFF. The CDR3 DNA follows: TGTGCCAGCACTTACAGAGCCTCTAGGGAGCTGTTTTTT.

The chain uses TRBV30 and TRBJ1-2; 9 bases match TRBD1. CDR1 GTSNPN and CDR2 SVGIG come from the germline V gene (reference sequence). V was clipped by 7 bases and J by 5 bases; unmatched bases: 2. This CDR3 contains 11 residues. The CDR3 here is CAFDRGYGYTF. The CDR3, as DNA: TGTGCCTTTGACAGGGGGTATGGCTACACCTTC.

This clone was seen only once. The V call is TRBV6-5, the J call TRBJ1-2; the D gene is possibly TRBD1 (5 bases). From germline, CDR1 is MNHEY and CDR2 SVGAGI. V was trimmed by 7 bases and J by 4 bases, leaving 19 bases between them. This CDR3 contains 15 residues. The CDR3 nucleotides read TGTGCCAGCACCCTCATGGGGGGAGGTGGCTATGGCTACACCTTC. As protein: CASTLMGGGGYGYTF.

J is TRBJ1-1 and V is TRBV11-2, with 8 bases fitting TRBD1. This CDR3 spans 16 amino acids. V trimming: 4 bases; J trimming: 10 bases; junction bases outside the gene matches: 17. Germline values: CDR1 SGHAT, CDR2 FQNNGV. CDR3 in amino acids: CASSSPRTGIDRGAFF. The CDR3 nucleotides read TGTGCCAGCAGCTCACCTCGGACAGGGATCGACCGTGGAGCTTTCTTT.

This chain links TRBV7-9 with TRBJ1-1; TRBD1 agrees at 8 bases. After removal of 1 base from V and 5 bases from J, the junction contained 6 bases not matched to a gene. Germline CDR1 SEHNR, CDR2 FQNEAQ (reference sequence). The CDR3 is 15 residues long. The CDR3 region has the DNA TGTGCCAGCAGCTTAGGGAAGACAGGGGCTACTGAAGCTTTCTTT. As protein: CASSLGKTGATEAFF.